This T cell receptor beta chain is from a study of T cell repertoires in cytomegalovirus infection. Study in general: The authors relied on CMV epitopes, both recently identified HLA-C-restricted and well-studied HLA-B-restricted. Carrying CMV and the relevant HLA type showed in public TCR beta signatures.

General study findings and limits: Individuals carrying CMV plus the relevant HLA were identified by cumulative frequency of public TCR beta families. Predominance within the ex vivo response was attributable to HLA-C-restricted CMV-specific TCR beta clonotypes.

Using its own MiXCR run on the reads, TCRdb lists one record per CDR3 protein. The sample shows 750,000 to 950,000 distinct CDR3 sequences, just under 30% of them seen only once. This clonotype was observed a handful of times. Its antigen remains unknown. Germline CDR1 and CDR2: MDHEN and SYDVKM. V lost 3 bases and J lost 2, with 8 bases in between. The CDR3 consists of 13 residues. The source of this sequence is a human donor in good health (CMV status not recorded). Some clones in this sample may be carry-over from other donors' samples. This chain uses TRBV28 with TRBJ2-7, with D tentatively TRBD1 or TRBD2 (5 bases each). The specimen comprised cultured CD8+ T cells from PBMCs, sampled from culture after CMV antigen stimulation. The CDR3 region is CASSLGVTYEQYV. In nucleotides, the CDR3 is TGTGCCAGCAGTTTGGGGGTAACCTACGAGCAGTACGTC.